Following are 22 T cell receptor beta chains from one sample sequenced in a study of early stage breast cancer tumors. Libraries were prepared by immunoSEQ multiplex PCR; TCRdb keeps only in-frame clonotypes and omits some of them. The sample lists tens of thousands of clones; roughly 80% were seen once. Material for sequencing was breast tumor tissue. The receptors were gathered from a person aged 25-39 years with breast cancer.

V gene TRBV4-2 combines with J gene TRBJ1-2; D uncertain. The germline CDR1 and CDR2 sequences are LGHNA and YNFKEQ. The V and J ends lost 1 base and 2 bases respectively, with 14 bases between them. This CDR3 has 16 residues. The CDR3 reads CASSQVVDPSNYGYTF. Written as DNA, the CDR3 is TGTGCCAGCAGCCAAGTGGTTGACCCTTCAAACTATGGCTACACCTTC.

This clone was found a few times. The chain joins TRBV19 to TRBJ1-6; D is ambiguous. The CDR3 has 16 residues. The ends were cut back, 1 base at V and 4 bases at J, with 11 bases in the middle. The germline gives CDR1 LNHDA, CDR2 SQIVND (reference sequence). CDR3 nucleotides: TGTGCCAGTAGTATAGGCTCGGCAGCTTATAATTCACCCCTCCACTTT. It yields the protein CASSIGSAAYNSPLHF.

This clone is labeled medium-sized. The CDR3 is CASTTGEKGKLFF. For the CDR3, the DNA is TGCGCCAGCACGACAGGGGAAAAAGGAAAACTGTTTTTT. This sequence joins TRBV10-1 and TRBJ1-4; TRBD1 agrees at 8 bases. Germline V gene sequence: CDR1 WNHNN, CDR2 SYGVQD (reference sequence). The CDR3 loop spans 13 amino acids. V shed 7 bases, J shed 10 bases, and the junction held 8 bases outside the gene matches.

The chain joins TRBV9 to TRBJ1-5, with D possibly matching TRBD1 (6 bases). CDR1 SGDLS and CDR2 YYNGEE come from the germline V gene. Deletions cut 2 bases from V and 3 bases from J, with 12 bases between. The CDR3 contains 15 residues. CDR3 in DNA: TGTGCCAGCAGCGTGGCGACGGGGGCCAATCAGCCCCAGCATTTT. Translation: CASSVATGANQPQHF. Supplemented by reference TRBV9 and TRBJ1-5, the full variable domain reads DSGVTQTPKHLITATGQRVTLRCSPRSGDLSVYWYQQSLDQGLQFLIQYYNGEERAKGNILERFSAQQFPDLHSELNLSSLELGDSALYFCASSVATGANQPQHFGDGTRLSIL.

The chain links TRBV18 to TRBJ2-3; D gene ambiguous. Trimming removed 8 bases from V and 2 bases from J, with 17 bases in between. From germline, CDR1 is KGHSH and CDR2 LQKENI. The CDR3 sequence is 15 residues long. CDR3 sequence: CASTQALVNTDTQYF. CDR3 in DNA: TGTGCCAGCACTCAAGCCCTCGTAAACACAGATACGCAGTATTTT.

The chain combines TRBV11-2 with TRBJ2-2, with D perhaps being TRBD1 or TRBD2 (5 bases each). The CDR3 totals 16 residues. Germline V CDR1 and CDR2: SGHAT, FQNNGV. V lost 1 base and J lost 3, with 12 bases in between. The CDR3 loop is CASSLAAGTYTGELFF. The CDR3 DNA sequence: TGTGCCAGCAGCTTAGCGGCAGGGACCTACACCGGGGAGCTGTTTTTT.

V and J are TRBV5-1 and TRBJ2-5; 7 nucleotides line up with TRBD1. Germline CDR1 is SGHRS and CDR2 is YFSETQ. This CDR3 has 18 amino acids. Trimming took 2 bases from V and 3 from J; bases not matched to a gene: 16. CDR3 DNA sequence: TGCGCCAGCAGCTTAGACCCACCTGTGGGACAGTCAGAAGAGACCCAGTACTTC. Translation gives CASSLDPPVGQSEETQYF.

CDR3 sequence reads: CASSPAQGTYGYTF. DNA for the CDR3: TGTGCCAGCTCACCAGCCCAAGGGACCTATGGCTACACCTTC. V gene TRBV18 combines with J gene TRBJ1-2, with D possibly being TRBD1 (5 bases). The CDR3 is made up of 14 amino acids. CDR1 and CDR2 (germline): KGHSH, LQKENI. Trimming removed 2 bases from V and 4 bases from J, with 11 bases in between.

The rearrangement joins TRBV18 to TRBJ2-3, with D tentatively TRBD2 (5 bases). There are 15 residues in the CDR3. V was trimmed by 1 base and J by 2 bases, leaving 10 bases between them. The germline V gene encodes CDR1 KGHSH and CDR2 LQKENI. CDR3 DNA sequence: TGTGCCAGCTCACCACGGGAGAGTTTCACAGATACGCAGTATTTT. Translation gives CASSPRESFTDTQYF.

This clone has only one observation. The CDR3 bases are TGTGCCAGCAGCTCCGGGGTGGTGGGGGACACTGAAGCTTTCTTT. Translated, it gives CASSSGVVGDTEAFF. The chain carries TRBV5-8 and TRBJ1-1, with D perhaps matching TRBD1 (5 bases). Germline V gives CDR1 SGHTS, CDR2 YDEGEE. The length of the CDR3 is 15 residues. V gave up 3 bases and J gave up 3 bases, with 15 bases separating them.

The chain joins TRBV6-6 to TRBJ1-4; possibly TRBD1 for D (6 bases). V lost 4 bases and J 8 bases, leaving 17 bases between the germline ends. Germline-derived CDR1 and CDR2 are MNHNY and SVGAGI (reference sequence). The CDR3 is 15 amino acids. The CDR3: CASSWTRDGGEKLFF. CDR3 sequence (DNA): TGTGCCAGCAGTTGGACCAGGGACGGGGGCGAAAAACTGTTTTTT.

The chain links TRBV6-6 to TRBJ1-2; no firm D call. V was shortened by 7 bases and J by 0 bases, with 9 bases between the two germline ends. CDR1 and CDR2 (germline): MNHNY, SVGAGI (reference sequence). This CDR3 is 13 amino acids long. The CDR3 sequence is CASNQDPNYGYTF. For the CDR3, the DNA is TGTGCCAGCAATCAGGATCCTAACTATGGCTACACCTTC.

The gene calls are TRBV7-2 and TRBJ2-1, with 8 bases matching TRBD2. This CDR3 is built from 17 residues. Unmatched junction bases numbered 11, after V lost 2 bases and J lost 5 bases. Germline loops: CDR1 SGHTA, CDR2 FQGNSA. The chain's CDR3 is CASSLMVTGGTDNEQFF. CDR3 DNA sequence: TGTGCCAGCAGCTTAATGGTTACGGGAGGGACCGACAATGAGCAGTTCTTC. The complete variable domain, with remaining parts taken from reference TRBV7-2 and TRBJ2-1, reads GAGVSQSPSNKVTEKGKDVELRCDPISGHTALYWYRQSLGQGLEFLIYFQGNSAPDKSGLPSDRFSAERTGGSVSTLTIQRTQQEDSAVYLCASSLMVTGGTDNEQFFGPGTRLTVL.

In this sample, this clone turned up a few times. The chain uses TRBV27 and TRBJ1-2; 7 bases match TRBD1. The CDR3 is 12 residues long. With V trimmed by 3 bases and J by 6 bases, 1 base remained unmatched. Germline CDR1 MNHEY, CDR2 SMNVEV (reference sequence). The CDR3 DNA sequence: TGTGCCAGCAGTTTTACAGGGGATGGCTACACCTTC. Protein sequence: CASSFTGDGYTF.

The chain is built from TRBV29-1 and TRBJ1-1; the D is unclear. The V gene lost 6 bases and the J gene lost 1 base, with 9 bases spanning the gap. CDR3 length equals 12 residues. Germline V gene lookup returns CDR1 SQVTM and CDR2 ANQGSEA. The CDR3 region is CSVGRRNTEAFF. CDR3 DNA: TGCAGCGTCGGGAGGCGGAACACTGAAGCTTTCTTT.

J is TRBJ2-7 and V is TRBV10-3; 7 positions match TRBD2. This CDR3 is 14 amino acids long. The trim removed 6 bases at V and 5 bases at J, leaving 10 bases unmatched. CDR1 and CDR2 from the germline V gene are ENHRY and SYGVKD. The CDR3 here is CAISLRENRNEQYF. CDR3 nucleotides: TGTGCCATCAGCTTGCGGGAGAATAGGAACGAGCAGTACTTC.

The genes are TRBV19 and TRBJ2-2; 9 bases match TRBD1. The CDR3 sequence is 17 residues long. Unmatched junction bases numbered 7, after V lost 5 bases and J lost 0 bases. CDR1 LNHDA and CDR2 SQIVND come from the germline V gene (reference sequence). The CDR3 DNA follows: TGTGCCAGTAGTGCAGACAGGGGGATTTCGAACACCGGGGAGCTGTTTTTT. It is translated as CASSADRGISNTGELFF.

J is TRBJ2-3 and V is TRBV5-6; 14 nucleotides line up with TRBD2. The germline V gene has CDR1 SGHDT and CDR2 YYEEEE. The CDR3 is 16 residues long. Unmatched junction bases numbered 2, after V lost 3 bases and J lost 2 bases. The CDR3 bases are TGTGCCAGCAGCTGGGGACTAGCGGGGGACACAGATACGCAGTATTTT. This translates into CASSWGLAGDTDTQYF.

The V and J genes are TRBV10-3 and TRBJ1-2; possibly TRBD1 for D (5 bases). CDR1 is ENHRY, CDR2 SYGVKD, per germline. This CDR3 contains 14 residues. Deletions cut 2 bases from V and 5 bases from J, with 12 bases between. The CDR3, as DNA: TGTGCCATCAGTGAGGCGGGGGAAGGATATGGCTACACCTTC. Protein sequence: CAISEAGEGYGYTF.

There are a few counts of this clone. This chain links TRBV5-1 with TRBJ1-2; a weak D match, TRBD1 (6 bases). Germline V lookup: CDR1 SGHRS, CDR2 YFSETQ. Trimming took 1 base from V and 2 from J, leaving 6 bases between them. The CDR3 is 13 residues long. The CDR3 DNA sequence: TGCGCCAGCAGCTTGCAGGGGAACTATGGCTACACCTTC. Its protein product is CASSLQGNYGYTF. Full variable domain (rest looked up from reference TRBV5-1 and TRBJ1-2): KAGVTQTPRYLIKTRGQQVTLSCSPISGHRSVSWYQQTPGQGLQFLFEYFSETQRNKGNFPGRFSGRQFSNSRSEMNVSTLELGDSALYLCASSLQGNYGYTFGSGTRLTVV.

Written as DNA, the CDR3 is TGTGCCAGCAGCCTTAACGCTGGGTTCAATTCACCCCTCCACTTT. Translating it yields CASSLNAGFNSPLHF. The rearrangement joins TRBV7-3 to TRBJ1-6; D not certain. Per germline, CDR1 SGHTA and CDR2 FQGTGA. The CDR3 extends over 15 amino acids. The V and J ends lost 5 bases and 7 bases respectively, with 15 bases between them.

This chain joins TRBV9 and TRBJ2-4, with no clear D. The ends were cut back, 3 bases at V and 1 base at J, with 8 bases in the middle. This CDR3 has 14 residues. Germline CDR1 reads SGDLS; CDR2 reads YYNGEE. CDR3 sequence reads: CASSGVQAKNIQYF. DNA for the CDR3: TGTGCCAGCAGCGGTGTTCAGGCCAAAAACATTCAGTACTTC.